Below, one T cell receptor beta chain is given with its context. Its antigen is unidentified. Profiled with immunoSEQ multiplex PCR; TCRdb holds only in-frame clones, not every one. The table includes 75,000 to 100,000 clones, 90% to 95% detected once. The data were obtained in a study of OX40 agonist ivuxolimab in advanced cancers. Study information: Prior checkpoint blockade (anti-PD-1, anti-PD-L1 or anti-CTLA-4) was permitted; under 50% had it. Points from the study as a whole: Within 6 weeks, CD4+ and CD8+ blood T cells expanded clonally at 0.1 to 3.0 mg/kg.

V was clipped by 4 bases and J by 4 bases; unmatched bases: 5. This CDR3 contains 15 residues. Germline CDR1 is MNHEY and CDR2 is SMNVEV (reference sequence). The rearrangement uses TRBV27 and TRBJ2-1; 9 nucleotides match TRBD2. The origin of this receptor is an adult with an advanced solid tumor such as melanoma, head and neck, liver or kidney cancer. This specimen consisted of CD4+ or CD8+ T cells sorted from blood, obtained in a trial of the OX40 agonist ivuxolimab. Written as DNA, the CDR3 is TGTGCCAGCAGTTCAGCGGGAGGTGGGTACAATGAGCAGTTCTTC. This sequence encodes CASSSAGGGYNEQFF.